One T cell receptor beta chain is described in this entry. This specimen comes from a study of shared clonotypes between healthy human individuals. The assay was immunoSEQ multiplex PCR, and TCRdb's table has in-frame clones only and misses some. Among around 2,100,000 clones listed, over 85% were seen once. This CDR3 has 15 residues. The V gene lost 0 bases and the J gene lost 0 bases, with 9 bases spanning the gap. CDR1 and CDR2 (germline): GTSNPN, SVGIG (reference sequence). Selected positively for CCR7 and CD45RO-negative, naive CD8 cells excluded terminally differentiated effector memory CD45RA+ cells.

The sequence came from a man aged 18 to 30 in good health. The V and J genes are TRBV30 and TRBJ1-3; D possibly corresponds to TRBD1 (5 bases). Source material: naive CD8+ T cells sorted from blood. CDR3 sequence: CAWSVWGFSGNTIYF. For the CDR3, the DNA is TGTGCCTGGAGTGTATGGGGGTTCTCTGGAAACACCATATATTTT. The full variable domain, in which reference TRBV30 and TRBJ1-3 provide the parts outside the CDR3, is SQTIHQWPATLVQPVGSPLSLECTVEGTSNPNLYWYRQAAGRGLQLLFYSVGIGQISSEVPQNLSASRPQDRQFILSSKKLLLSDSGFYLCAWSVWGFSGNTIYFGEGSWLTVV.